This is a list of T cell receptor beta chains from one sample in a study of blood T cell repertoires in COVID-19. Profiling relied on immunoSEQ multiplex PCR, and the TCRdb table lists in-frame clones only, not all of them. The table shows 150,000 to 200,000 clones, with about 85% occurring only once. The sample was peripheral blood. All receptors come from a woman older than 75 with acute or convalescent COVID-19. Each CDR3 is given with its conserved first and last residue. Fields, in order: clone size, J gene, V gene, D gene, CDR3 DNA, CDR3 protein. A D gene is named only where the DNA matches it firmly. Only some rows state a clone size, as once, few, many or a class for expanded clones.

abundance: -
j_gene: TRBJ1-1
v_gene: TRBV27
d_gene: -
CDR3nt: TGTGCCAGCAATCGGGGGGACGGGGAAGCTTTCTTT
CDR3aa: CASNRGDGEAFF

abundance: -
j_gene: TRBJ1-2
v_gene: TRBV9
d_gene: TRBD1
CDR3nt: TGTGCCAGCAGCGTAGCTACGGGACAGGGGGCACTATATGGCTACACCTTC
CDR3aa: CASSVATGQGALYGYTF

abundance: few
j_gene: TRBJ2-7
v_gene: TRBV7-9
d_gene: TRBD2
CDR3nt: TGTGCCAGCAGCCCCCGGGGGGAGTCCTACGAGCAGTACTTC
CDR3aa: CASSPRGESYEQYF

abundance: -
j_gene: TRBJ1-2
v_gene: TRBV6-2/TRBV6-3
d_gene: TRBD1
CDR3nt: TGTGCCAGCAGTGCCTCCGGAACAGGGGAGCGTAATGGCTACACCTTC
CDR3aa: CASSASGTGERNGYTF

abundance: -
j_gene: TRBJ2-1
v_gene: TRBV4-2
d_gene: TRBD2
CDR3nt: TGTGCCAGCAGCCAAGGGACTAGCGGAAACAATGAGCAGTTCTTC
CDR3aa: CASSQGTSGNNEQFF

abundance: -
j_gene: TRBJ2-3
v_gene: TRBV6-1
d_gene: -
CDR3nt: TGTGCCAGCAACCTAGGCGGGGCAGATACGCAGTATTTT
CDR3aa: CASNLGGADTQYF

abundance: -
j_gene: TRBJ1-1
v_gene: TRBV19
d_gene: -
CDR3nt: TGTGCCAGTAGTATAGTAACTGAAGCTTTCTTT
CDR3aa: CASSIVTEAFF

abundance: -
j_gene: TRBJ1-1
v_gene: TRBV6-6
d_gene: -
CDR3nt: TGTGCCAGCAGCCTTTACTCGTCTAGGGCGGGTGAAGCTTTCTTT
CDR3aa: CASSLYSSRAGEAFF

abundance: -
j_gene: TRBJ2-2
v_gene: TRBV15
d_gene: TRBD1
CDR3nt: TGTGCCACCAGCAGAGATAAGCTGACAGGGGGGAACACCGGGGAGCTGTTTTTT
CDR3aa: CATSRDKLTGGNTGELFF

abundance: -
j_gene: TRBJ1-6
v_gene: TRBV5-6
d_gene: TRBD1
CDR3nt: TGTGCCAGCAGCCGGGTGGAAACAGGGGTTAATTCACCCCTCCACTTT
CDR3aa: CASSRVETGVNSPLHF

abundance: -
j_gene: TRBJ1-4
v_gene: TRBV5-1
d_gene: -
CDR3nt: TGCGCCAGCAGCTTGGGGACAGACCCAACTAATGAAAAACTGTTTTTT
CDR3aa: CASSLGTDPTNEKLFF

abundance: few
j_gene: TRBJ2-2
v_gene: TRBV11-3
d_gene: -
CDR3nt: TGTGCCAGCAGCTTCAAAAACACCGGGGAGCTGTTTTTT
CDR3aa: CASSFKNTGELFF

abundance: once
j_gene: TRBJ2-2
v_gene: TRBV9
d_gene: TRBD2
CDR3nt: TGTGCCAGCAGCGAGGGAGGGGCGATAACCGGGGAGCTGTTTTTT
CDR3aa: CASSEGGAITGELFF

abundance: -
j_gene: TRBJ1-1
v_gene: TRBV29-1
d_gene: TRBD1
CDR3nt: TGCAGCGTTGACGAGGGGGCCTCGGGCACTGAAGCTTTCTTT
CDR3aa: CSVDEGASGTEAFF